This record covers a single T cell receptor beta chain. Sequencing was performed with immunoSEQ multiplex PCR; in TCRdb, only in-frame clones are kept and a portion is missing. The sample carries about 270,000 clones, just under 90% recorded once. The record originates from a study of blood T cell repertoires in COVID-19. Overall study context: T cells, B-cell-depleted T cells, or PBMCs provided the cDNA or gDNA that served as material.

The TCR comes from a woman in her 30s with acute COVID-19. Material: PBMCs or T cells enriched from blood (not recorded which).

CDR3 in amino acids: CASTAPGGYSEKLFF. DNA of the CDR3: TGTGCCAGTACAGCTCCGGGCGGGTACTCGGAAAAACTGTTTTTT. V is TRBV19 and J is TRBJ1-4; D is unresolved. This CDR3 is 15 amino acids long. Trimming removed 7 bases at V and 8 bases at J, with 20 bases between. CDR1 and CDR2 from the germline V gene are LNHDA and SQIVND (reference sequence).